Below, 27 T cell receptor beta chains from the same sample are listed, as sequenced in a study of T cells in Graves' hyperthyroidism and ophthalmopathy. RNA transcripts served as the template for amplifying TCR beta CDR3 regions. The HTBI set primed first-round TCR CDR3 RT-PCR. In TCRdb, the multiplex PCR reads were re-called with MiXCR into one record per CDR3 protein. The sample consists of about 690,000 distinct CDR3 sequences, roughly a sixth of them appearing once. Material for sequencing was blood. The receptor source for this set is a man between 45 and 60 years old with Graves' hyperthyroidism.

This clonotype was observed a single time. V usage is TRBV3-2 and J usage is TRBJ2-2; the table's D call, TRBD2, has no DNA check behind it. TRBV3-2 is a documented pseudogene. This CDR3 has 17 residues. For the CDR3, the DNA is TGTGCCAGCAGCCCGGGACTAGCGGATACGAACACCGGGGAGCTGTTTTTT. Translated, it gives CASSPGLADTNTGELFF.

This chain links TRBV7-9 with TRBJ1-2; 8 bases line up with TRBD1. The trim removed 1 base at V and 12 bases at J, leaving 7 bases unmatched. Per germline, CDR1 SEHNR and CDR2 FQNEAQ (reference sequence). The CDR3 length is 13 residues. CDR3 amino acids: CASSLVGTGRDTF. The CDR3 DNA reads TGTGCCAGCAGCTTAGTTGGGACAGGCAGAGACACCTTC.

The chain recombines TRBV7-9 with TRBJ1-2; D might be TRBD1 (5 bases). Germline-derived CDR1 and CDR2 are SEHNR and FQNEAQ (reference sequence). The length of the CDR3 is 14 residues. V was trimmed by 4 bases and J by 4 bases, leaving 13 bases between them. This chain's CDR3 is CASSSDGGSYGYTF. The CDR3 bases are TGTGCCAGCAGCTCGGACGGGGGTAGCTATGGCTACACCTTC.

There are a few counts of this clonotype. CDR3 amino acids: CASSLGTGKQETQYF. For the CDR3, the DNA is TGCGCCAGCAGCCTTGGGACAGGGAAACAAGAGACCCAGTACTTC. The V call is TRBV5-1, the J call TRBJ2-5, with TRBD1 matching 9 bases. From germline, CDR1 is SGHRS and CDR2 YFSETQ. The junction had 6 bases not matched to a gene; V was cut back by 4 bases and J by 2 bases. The CDR3 contains 15 residues.

The genes are TRBV6-5 and TRBJ1-2; D not resolved. The CDR3 has 11 residues. Germline CDR1 reads MNHEY; CDR2 reads SVGAGI. V lost 10 bases, J lost 4 bases, and 10 bases lay in between. Here the CDR3 reads CAILSPYGYTF. CDR3 DNA: TGTGCCATCCTGAGTCCCTATGGCTACACCTTC.

This sequence joins TRBV29-1 and TRBJ2-1; 10 nucleotides align to TRBD2. The V segment lost 5 bases and the J segment 5 bases; nucleotides outside the gene matches: 12. The length of the CDR3 is 16 residues. CDR1 is SQVTM, CDR2 ANQGSEA, per germline. CDR3 protein: CSVFVVAGGRDNEQFF. The CDR3 DNA follows: TGCAGCGTTTTTGTTGTAGCGGGAGGCAGGGACAATGAGCAGTTCTTC.

The chain is built from TRBV12-3 or TRBV12-4 and TRBJ2-1, with 7 positions matching TRBD1. J was trimmed by 6 bases and V by 4 bases; bases with no gene match: 9. This CDR3 is 15 amino acids long. The CDR3 nucleotides read TGTGCCAGCAGTTCCACCGGGACAGATGGCAATGAGCAGTTCTTC. This sequence encodes CASSSTGTDGNEQFF.

This clonotype was counted many times. This rearrangement joins TRBV6-4 to TRBJ2-1; 7 positions match TRBD2. The V segment lost 5 bases and the J segment 5 bases; nucleotides outside the gene matches: 6. From germline, CDR1 is MRHNA and CDR2 SNTAGT. The CDR3 runs 14 residues. Here the CDR3 reads CASSYASGNNEQFF. CDR3 DNA: TGTGCCAGCAGTTACGCTAGCGGAAACAATGAGCAGTTCTTC.

The sample holds a few counts of this clonotype. This chain connects TRBV20-1 to TRBJ2-5; 7 nucleotides agree with TRBD1. Germline assignment: CDR1 DFQATT and CDR2 SNEGSKA (reference sequence). The CDR3 sequence is 13 residues long. Trimming cost V 3 bases and J 5 bases; bases outside gene matches: 6. The CDR3 is CSARLTGEETQYF. The CDR3 DNA reads TGCAGTGCTAGGTTAACAGGGGAGGAGACCCAGTACTTC.

This clonotype was picked up a small number of times. The CDR3 DNA is TGTGCCAGCTCACCACGATCCGCCGGGGGGGACAATGAGCAGTTCTTC. It is translated as CASSPRSAGGDNEQFF. The rearrangement uses TRBV18 and TRBJ2-1; 8 nucleotides align to TRBD2. Germline CDR1 KGHSH, CDR2 LQKENI. With V trimmed by 1 base and J by 5 bases, 7 bases remained unmatched. The CDR3 length is 16 residues.

The rearrangement links TRBV29-1 to TRBJ1-2; the match to TRBD1 covers 10 bases. This CDR3 is built from 18 residues. From germline, CDR1 is SQVTM and CDR2 ANQGSEA. Germline trimming cut 0 bases from V and 5 bases from J; bases unmatched to any gene: 15. The CDR3 DNA reads as TGCAGCGTTGAAGATCTTAGGGCTCTCCGGGACAGGGGATATGGCTACACCTTC. Its protein is CSVEDLRALRDRGYGYTF. Complete variable domain (other parts from reference TRBV29-1 and TRBJ1-2): SAVISQKPSRDICQRGTSLTIQCQVDSQVTMMFWYRQQPGQSLTLIATANQGSEATYESGFVIDKFPISRPNLTFSTLTVSNMSPEDSSIYLCSVEDLRALRDRGYGYTFGSGTRLTVV.

This clonotype appeared a few times. J is TRBJ1-1 and V is TRBV5-1; unclear D gene. Germline assignment: CDR1 SGHRS and CDR2 YFSETQ. The CDR3 sequence is 15 residues long. The germline V and J ends were trimmed by 0 bases and 3 bases, with 12 bases remaining between them. CDR3 bases: TGCGCCAGCAGCTTGGGGATGAGGACTGACACTGAAGCTTTCTTT. Its protein product is CASSLGMRTDTEAFF.

This clonotype was seen many times. The CDR3 bases are TGTGCCAGCAAATACAGGGAGCCCAACACTGAAGCTTTCTTT. It is translated as CASKYREPNTEAFF. This chain joins TRBV11-2 and TRBJ1-1; the D gene is possibly TRBD1 (6 bases). Trimming removed 7 bases at V and 2 bases at J, with 14 bases between. From germline, CDR1 is SGHAT and CDR2 FQNNGV. CDR3 size: 14 residues.

In this sample, this clonotype turned up many times. The chain uses TRBV6-6 and TRBJ2-7, with D possibly being TRBD1 or TRBD2 (5 bases each). Germline values: CDR1 MNHNY, CDR2 SVGAGI (reference sequence). V lost 2 bases, J lost 5 bases, and 16 bases lay in between. The CDR3 totals 15 residues. The CDR3, as DNA: TGTGCCAGCAGTTACCCGGGGACGGCTGGGAACGAGCAGTACTTC. Translated, it gives CASSYPGTAGNEQYF.

The chain is built from TRBV30 and TRBJ2-3; no definite D call. The germline V gene has CDR1 GTSNPN and CDR2 SVGIG (reference sequence). V lost 0 bases to trimming and J lost 2 bases, with 3 bases between them. This CDR3 is built from 12 residues. DNA for the CDR3: TGTGCCTGGAGTGTTAACACAGATACGCAGTATTTT. Its protein product is CAWSVNTDTQYF.

CDR3 sequence reads: CAISQNLAGINSPLHF. Here the CDR3 DNA reads TGTGCCATCAGTCAAAATCTAGCTGGGATTAATTCACCCCTCCACTTT. J is TRBJ1-6 and V is TRBV10-3; no clear D. This CDR3 is built from 16 residues. V gave up 5 bases and J gave up 6 bases, with 17 bases separating them. Germline assignment: CDR1 ENHRY and CDR2 SYGVKD.

This clonotype is a singleton in its sample. The conserved closing phenylalanine or tryptophan is absent in this CDR3, likely reflecting a read error. The genes are TRBV12-3 or TRBV12-4 and TRBJ1-1; D uncertain. This CDR3 contains 13 residues. The V gene lost 3 bases and the J gene lost 3 bases, with 8 bases spanning the gap. Here the CDR3 reads CASSFFFDTEAFL. DNA for the CDR3: TGTGCCAGCAGTTTCTTCTTCGACACTGAAGCTTTCCTT.

The table lists this clonotype with a few counts. The rearrangement links TRBV28 to TRBJ2-3; D gene uncertain. The CDR3 runs to 14 residues. Germline CDR1 and CDR2: MDHEN and SYDVKM. V lost 5 bases and J lost 3, with 12 bases in between. CDR3 amino acids: CASSPRMGTDTQYF. In nucleotides, the CDR3 is TGTGCCAGCAGTCCTCGTATGGGTACAGATACGCAGTATTTT.

As regards this clonotype: A much larger clone differs by one base, so this may be a read error. The CDR3 nucleotides are TGTGCCAGCAGCCAAACCGGGACAGTCGGCAATCGGCCCCAGCATTTT. This codes for CASSQTGTVGNRPQHF. V gene TRBV28 combines with J gene TRBJ1-5; 7 positions match TRBD1. Germline V gene data show CDR1 as MDHEN and CDR2 as SYDVKM. This CDR3 is built from 16 residues.

The V call is TRBV19, the J call TRBJ2-7; TRBD1 might be the D (6 bases). The germline V gene encodes CDR1 LNHDA and CDR2 SQIVND (reference sequence). This CDR3 spans 14 amino acids. V was cut by 5 bases and J by 4 bases, with 15 bases left in between. Here the CDR3 reads CASSGRGQIYEQYF. The CDR3 DNA reads as TGTGCCAGTAGTGGTCGGGGACAAATATACGAGCAGTACTTC.

This clonotype has more than one count but fewer than ten. V gene TRBV12-3 or TRBV12-4 combines with J gene TRBJ2-1; D is possibly TRBD2 (6 bases). The V and J ends lost 6 bases and 10 bases respectively, with 13 bases between them. CDR3 size: 12 residues. The CDR3 here is CASRLSGSEQFF. In nucleotides, the CDR3 is TGTGCCAGCAGATTGAGCGGGTCCGAGCAGTTCTTC.

This clonotype was counted only a few times. The J gene is TRBJ2-5, the V gene TRBV10-3, with D possibly matching TRBD2 (7 bases). V was pared by 0 bases and J by 5 bases, with 34 bases between. This CDR3 has 22 amino acids. Germline assignment: CDR1 ENHRY and CDR2 SYGVKD. The CDR3 sequence is CAISESLGEGTPGPLPPETQYF. In nucleotides, the CDR3 is TGTGCCATCAGTGAGTCCTTAGGGGAGGGGACACCAGGTCCATTACCACCGGAGACCCAGTACTTC.

V usage is TRBV12-3 or TRBV12-4 and J usage is TRBJ2-5; 10 bases are shared with TRBD2. The V gene end was trimmed by 2 bases and the J gene end by 5 bases; junction bases not matched to a gene: 5. The CDR3 is made up of 15 amino acids. The CDR3 region is CASSLLAGATETQYF. The CDR3 nucleotides are TGTGCCAGCAGTTTACTAGCGGGAGCAACGGAGACCCAGTACTTC.

This clonotype occurred many times. This chain joins TRBV11-3 and TRBJ2-1, with D uncertain. Germline loops: CDR1 SGHNT, CDR2 YENEEA. V was clipped by 6 bases and J by 4 bases, with 10 bases between them. This CDR3 is 13 amino acids long. As DNA, the CDR3 is TGTGCCAGCAGTCCCAGCGAGTACAATGAGCAGTTCTTC. As protein: CASSPSEYNEQFF.

This rearrangement joins TRBV2 to TRBJ2-7, with TRBD1 matching 11 bases. Germline V gene lookup returns CDR1 SNHLY and CDR2 FYNNEI. Unmatched junction bases numbered 0, after V lost 8 bases and J lost 9 bases. This CDR3 has 10 amino acids. The CDR3 bases are TGTGCCAGCGGACAGGGGGCGCAGTACTTC. It codes for CASGQGAQYF.

This clonotype has at least ten counts. This chain joins TRBV2 and TRBJ1-6; TRBD1 matches at 11 bases. Trimming removed 5 bases from V and 12 bases from J; junction bases left unmatched: 6. The V gene's germline CDR1 is SNHLY and CDR2 FYNNEI. CDR3 length: 14 amino acids. The chain's CDR3 is CASSQDRGRLPLHF. Here the CDR3 DNA reads TGTGCCAGCAGTCAGGACAGGGGGCGCTTACCCCTCCACTTT.

V is TRBV18 and J is TRBJ2-1, with unresolved D. There are 16 residues in the CDR3. Trimming shortened V by 3 bases and J by 2 bases, and 14 bases separated the two germline ends. Germline values: CDR1 KGHSH, CDR2 LQKENI. The CDR3 nucleotides read TGTGCCAGCTCACCTCCCCTGAGGCCAGCCTACAATGAGCAGTTCTTC. This sequence encodes CASSPPLRPAYNEQFF.